This T cell receptor (beta chain) was observed in a study of post-analysis software for immune sequencing data. For this clonotype: What it binds is not known.

The library was made from cDNA and included unique molecular identifiers. TCRdb redid the calling of the PCR reads with MiXCR, one entry per CDR3 protein. The sample has approximately 630,000 distinct CDR3 sequences; approximately 59% are singletons. Study-level findings and limits: Patients showed TRBV5-6, TRBV5-1 and TRBV20-1 among several TRBV segments more frequent than in controls.

Germline CDR1 reads MDHEN; CDR2 reads SYDVKM. V dropped 4 bases and J dropped 11; count of bases not matched to a gene: 12. The CDR3 extends over 14 amino acids. The clonotype was recovered from a girl aged 2 to 9 with multiple sclerosis. The sequencing input was blood. V gene TRBV28 combines with J gene TRBJ2-5, with 8 bases that match TRBD1. DNA of the CDR3: TGTGCCAGCAGTTCGGGACAGGCGACTCAAGAGCAGTACTTC. Protein product: CASSSGQATQEQYF.